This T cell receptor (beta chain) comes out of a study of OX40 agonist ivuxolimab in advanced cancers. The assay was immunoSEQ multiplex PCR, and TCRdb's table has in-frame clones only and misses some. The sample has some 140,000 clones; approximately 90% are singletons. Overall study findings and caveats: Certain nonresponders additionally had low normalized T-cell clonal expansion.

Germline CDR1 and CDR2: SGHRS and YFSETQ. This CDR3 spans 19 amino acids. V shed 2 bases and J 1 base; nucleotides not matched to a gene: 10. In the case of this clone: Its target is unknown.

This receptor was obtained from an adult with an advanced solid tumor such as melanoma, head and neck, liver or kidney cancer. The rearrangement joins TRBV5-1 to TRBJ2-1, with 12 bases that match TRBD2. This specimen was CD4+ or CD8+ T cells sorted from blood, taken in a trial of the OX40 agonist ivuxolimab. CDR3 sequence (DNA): TGCGCCAGCAGCTTCGAGACTAGCGGGAGATCTTGGTCCTACAATGAGCAGTTCTTC. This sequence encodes CASSFETSGRSWSYNEQFF.